This passage covers 13 T cell receptor beta chains from one sample sequenced in a study of cytomegalovirus exposure and HLA in healthy donors. The PCR contained 60 Vbeta and 13 Jbeta primers. Assay: immunoSEQ multiplex PCR; the TCRdb copy retains only in-frame clones and omits some. The table records approximately 280,000 clones, roughly 85% of them present only once. The sample comprised PBMCs. These receptors originate from a man between 35 and 55 years old in good health and CMV-seropositive.

This clone was picked up a small number of times. The chain combines TRBV6-5 with TRBJ1-1; no firm D call. The CDR3 sequence is 13 residues long. Trimming cost V 5 bases and J 6 bases, with 13 bases left between them. Germline lookup yields CDR1 MNHEY and CDR2 SVGAGI. CDR3 region: CASSEEGFSEAFF. The DNA for the CDR3 is TGTGCCAGCAGTGAAGAGGGATTCTCTGAAGCTTTCTTT.

The V and J genes are TRBV7-3 and TRBJ2-1; 7 bases are shared with TRBD2. V was clipped by 5 bases and J by 6 bases; unmatched bases: 4. This CDR3 is built from 13 residues. Germline V gene lookup returns CDR1 SGHTA and CDR2 FQGTGA. CDR3 nucleotides: TGTGCCAGCAGCGTGGGAGGGCCCAATGAGCAGTTCTTC. Translating gives CASSVGGPNEQFF.

This clone has only a few counts. The chain has TRBV5-6 and TRBJ1-4; D might be TRBD1 (6 bases). There are 14 residues in the CDR3. The ends were cut back, 3 bases at V and 8 bases at J, with 14 bases in the middle. Germline V gives CDR1 SGHDT, CDR2 YYEEEE. CDR3 sequence: CASSWGRLREKLFF. As DNA, the CDR3 is TGTGCCAGCAGCTGGGGGCGCCTCAGAGAAAAACTGTTTTTT.

CDR3 nucleotide sequence: TGTGCCAGCAGTCGGTTAGCGGGAGTTGGTACAGATACGCAGTATTTT. Translation gives CASSRLAGVGTDTQYF. V usage is TRBV28 and J usage is TRBJ2-3, with 9 bases identical to TRBD2. In germline, CDR1 is MDHEN, CDR2 SYDVKM. CDR3 length: 16 amino acids. Germline trimming cut 5 bases from V and 3 bases from J; bases unmatched to any gene: 9.

A single count supports this clone. V is TRBV10-3 and J is TRBJ1-2; D gene uncertain. V was shortened by 3 bases and J by 0 bases, with 14 bases between the two germline ends. The CDR3 consists of 16 residues. Germline values: CDR1 ENHRY, CDR2 SYGVKD. The CDR3 spells CAISDSEAGSNYGYTF. The CDR3 DNA reads TGTGCCATCAGTGACTCAGAAGCAGGATCTAACTATGGCTACACCTTC.

V and J are TRBV2 and TRBJ2-7; 8 bases fit TRBD2. V trimming: 7 bases; J trimming: 6 bases; junction bases outside the gene matches: 14. CDR1 is SNHLY, CDR2 FYNNEI, per germline. There are 15 residues in the CDR3. CDR3 region: CASIGLAGPSGEQYF. In DNA, the CDR3 is TGTGCCAGCATCGGATTAGCGGGACCCTCCGGCGAGCAGTACTTC.

The rearrangement links TRBV9 to TRBJ1-2; a weak D match, TRBD1 (5 bases). V lost 4 bases and J lost 5, with 12 bases in between. Per germline, CDR1 SGDLS and CDR2 YYNGEE. The CDR3 sequence is 13 residues long. The CDR3 reads CASSPWGGYGYTF. The CDR3 DNA reads TGTGCCAGCAGCCCCTGGGGGGGATATGGCTACACCTTC. The whole variable domain, remainder taken from reference TRBV9 and TRBJ1-2, is DSGVTQTPKHLITATGQRVTLRCSPRSGDLSVYWYQQSLDQGLQFLIQYYNGEERAKGNILERFSAQQFPDLHSELNLSSLELGDSALYFCASSPWGGYGYTFGSGTRLTVV.

V usage is TRBV5-1 and J usage is TRBJ1-1; TRBD1 aligns across 10 bases. CDR1 and CDR2 from the germline V gene are SGHRS and YFSETQ. V dropped 4 bases and J dropped 5; count of bases not matched to a gene: 8. The CDR3 runs to 15 residues. CDR3 protein: CASSQRQGARTEAFF. The DNA for the CDR3 is TGCGCCAGCAGCCAACGACAGGGGGCAAGGACTGAAGCTTTCTTT. The variable domain in full, completed from reference TRBV5-1 and TRBJ1-1, reads KAGVTQTPRYLIKTRGQQVTLSCSPISGHRSVSWYQQTPGQGLQFLFEYFSETQRNKGNFPGRFSGRQFSNSRSEMNVSTLELGDSALYLCASSQRQGARTEAFFGQGTRLTVV.

This clone showed up just once. This chain uses TRBV7-3 with TRBJ2-1, with D possibly TRBD2 on 5 matching bases. From germline, CDR1 is SGHTA and CDR2 FQGTGA. The CDR3 has 15 amino acids. The V gene lost 2 bases and the J gene lost 4 bases, with 12 bases spanning the gap. Here the CDR3 DNA reads TGTGCCAGCAGCTTATGGGGAGCCTTATACAATGAGCAGTTCTTC. Translating gives CASSLWGALYNEQFF. The entire variable domain, with the rest obtained from reference TRBV7-3 and TRBJ2-1, is as follows: GAGVSQTPSNKVTEKGKYVELRCDPISGHTALYWYRQSLGQGPEFLIYFQGTGAADDSGLPNDRFFAVRPEGSVSTLKIQRTERGDSAVYLCASSLWGALYNEQFFGPGTRLTVL.

This clone appeared a few times. This chain's CDR3 is CASSQVLISEKLFF. The DNA for the CDR3 is TGCGCCAGCAGCCAAGTTTTAATCTCTGAAAAACTGTTTTTT. The rearrangement joins TRBV4-1 to TRBJ1-4; D gene uncertain. The CDR3 sequence is 14 residues long. Germline V gene sequence: CDR1 MGHRA, CDR2 YSYEKL. Trimming took 1 base from V and 7 from J, leaving 10 bases between them.

This chain links TRBV4-2 with TRBJ1-5; unclear D gene. Germline-derived CDR1 and CDR2 are LGHNA and YNFKEQ. The CDR3 sequence is 14 residues long. The V end lost 0 bases, the J end lost 11 bases, and 14 bases lay between the germline ends. The CDR3, as DNA: TGTGCCAGCAGCCAAGATCTCCGGGTCATGGCCCAGCATTTT. It codes for CASSQDLRVMAQHF.

The rearrangement links TRBV2 to TRBJ2-1; TRBD2 matches 13 bases. J was trimmed by 9 bases and V by 3 bases; bases with no gene match: 5. The CDR3 covers 15 residues. Germline loops: CDR1 SNHLY, CDR2 FYNNEI. The CDR3 nucleotides are TGTGCCAGCAGTGACGGACTAGCGGGAGCGGGTGAGCAGTTCTTC. Amino acids: CASSDGLAGAGEQFF. The variable domain in full, completed from reference TRBV2 and TRBJ2-1, reads EPEVTQTPSHQVTQMGQEVILRCVPISNHLYFYWYRQILGQKVEFLVSFYNNEISEKSEIFDDQFSVERPDGSNFTLKIRSTKLEDSAMYFCASSDGLAGAGEQFFGPGTRLTVL.

This clone was detected only a few times. The gene calls are TRBV18 and TRBJ2-7; 9 nucleotides agree with TRBD1. The CDR3 loop spans 14 amino acids. CDR1 is KGHSH and CDR2 is LQKENI in the germline V gene. With V trimmed by 0 bases and J by 3 bases, 0 bases remained unmatched. The CDR3 nucleotides are TGTGCCAGCTCACCACCGACAGGGGGCTACGAGCAGTACTTC. Protein sequence: CASSPPTGGYEQYF.